The source of this T cell receptor (beta chain) is a study of T cell repertoires in cytomegalovirus infection. Each CDR3 protein gets one entry after TCRdb re-called the reads with MiXCR. This table holds 830,000 or so distinct CDR3 sequences, less than 35% found once. Of note for this clonotype: Its specificity is unknown.

The CDR3 is 15 amino acids. V shed 2 bases and J shed 4 bases, with 14 bases lying between them. From germline, CDR1 is MGHRA and CDR2 YSYEKL. This clonotype originated in a human donor in good health (CMV status not recorded). Some clones in this sample may be carry-over from other donors' samples. This chain links TRBV4-1 with TRBJ2-5; a weak D match, TRBD1 (6 bases). Sequenced material: cultured CD8+ T cells from PBMCs, taken from culture after CMV antigen stimulation. CDR3 loop: CASSQYPDSPETQYF. The CDR3 coding sequence is TGCGCCAGCAGCCAATATCCGGACAGTCCAGAGACCCAGTACTTC.